This T cell receptor beta chain was sequenced in a study of blood T cell repertoires in COVID-19. The wider study: The samples span acute and convalescent COVID-19 from the United States, Italy and Spain. In each case, the material was cDNA or gDNA derived from T cells, B-cell-depleted T cells, or PBMCs.

In germline, CDR1 is LNHDA, CDR2 SQIVND (reference sequence). This CDR3 is 15 amino acids long. Trimming took 8 bases from V and 6 from J, leaving 22 bases between them. Per the original data handling: The authors estimated nucleated cell counts from reference gene primer amplification. Data came from immunoSEQ multiplex PCR; TCRdb stores just in-frame clones and leaves some out. V, J and clone size reflect that table, while D and trimming were determined from the DNA. The sample contains about 210,000 clones, approximately 78% of which appear only once. The receptor comes from a woman aged 40 to 50 with acute or convalescent COVID-19. The chain employs TRBV19 and TRBJ1-1; no reliable D call. Sequences were obtained from peripheral blood. CDR3 sequence: CASGRHFNFGAEAFF. For the CDR3, the DNA is TGTGCCAGTGGGAGACATTTTAATTTCGGCGCTGAAGCTTTCTTT.